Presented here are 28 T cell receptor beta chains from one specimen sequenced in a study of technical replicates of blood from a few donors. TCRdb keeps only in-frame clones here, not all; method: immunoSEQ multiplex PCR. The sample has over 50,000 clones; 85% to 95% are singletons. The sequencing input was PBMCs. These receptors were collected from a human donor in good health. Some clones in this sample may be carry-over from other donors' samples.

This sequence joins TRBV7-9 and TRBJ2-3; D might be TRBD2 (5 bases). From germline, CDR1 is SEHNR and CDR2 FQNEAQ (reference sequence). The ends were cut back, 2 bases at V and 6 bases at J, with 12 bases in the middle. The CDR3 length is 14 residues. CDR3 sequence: CASSLFTRGDTQYF. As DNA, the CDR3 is TGTGCCAGCAGCTTATTTACCAGAGGGGATACGCAGTATTTT.

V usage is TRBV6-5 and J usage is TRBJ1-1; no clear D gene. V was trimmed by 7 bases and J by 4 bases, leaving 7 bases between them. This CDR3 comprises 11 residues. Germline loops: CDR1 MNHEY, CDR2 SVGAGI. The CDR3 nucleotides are TGTGCCAGCAAGTTCGGCACTGAAGCTTTCTTT. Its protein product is CASKFGTEAFF.

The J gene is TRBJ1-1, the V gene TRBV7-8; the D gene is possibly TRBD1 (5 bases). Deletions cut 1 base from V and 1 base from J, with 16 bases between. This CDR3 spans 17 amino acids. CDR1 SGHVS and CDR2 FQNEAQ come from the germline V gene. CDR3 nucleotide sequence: TGTGCCAGCAGCTTAGAATGGGGACTGCGAGCGAACACTGAAGCTTTCTTT. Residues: CASSLEWGLRANTEAFF.

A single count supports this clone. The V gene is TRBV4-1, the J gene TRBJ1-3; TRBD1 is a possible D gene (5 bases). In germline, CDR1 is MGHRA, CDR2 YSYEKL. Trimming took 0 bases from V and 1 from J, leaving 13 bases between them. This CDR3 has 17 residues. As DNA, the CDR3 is TGCGCCAGCAGCCAAGAAACGGGGACTCTGTCTGGAAACACCATATATTTT. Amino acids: CASSQETGTLSGNTIYF.

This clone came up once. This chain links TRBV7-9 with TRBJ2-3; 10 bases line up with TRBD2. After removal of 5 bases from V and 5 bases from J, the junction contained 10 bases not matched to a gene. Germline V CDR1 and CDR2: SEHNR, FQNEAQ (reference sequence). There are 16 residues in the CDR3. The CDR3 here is CASSLQLAGPVDTQYF. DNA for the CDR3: TGTGCCAGCAGCCTCCAACTAGCGGGGCCCGTAGATACGCAGTATTTT.

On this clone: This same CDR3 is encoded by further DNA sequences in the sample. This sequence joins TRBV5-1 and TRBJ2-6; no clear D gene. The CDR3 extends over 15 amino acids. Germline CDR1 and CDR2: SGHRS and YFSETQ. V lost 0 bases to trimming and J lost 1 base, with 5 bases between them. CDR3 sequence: CASSLELSGANVLTF. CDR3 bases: TGCGCCAGCAGCTTGGAGCTATCTGGGGCCAACGTCCTGACTTTC.

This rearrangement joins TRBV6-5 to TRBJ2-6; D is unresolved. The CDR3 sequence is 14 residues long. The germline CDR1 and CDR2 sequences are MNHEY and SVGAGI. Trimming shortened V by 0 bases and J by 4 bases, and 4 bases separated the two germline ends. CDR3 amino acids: CASSYSLGANVLTF. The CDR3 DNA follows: TGTGCCAGCAGTTACTCCCTAGGGGCCAACGTCCTGACTTTC.

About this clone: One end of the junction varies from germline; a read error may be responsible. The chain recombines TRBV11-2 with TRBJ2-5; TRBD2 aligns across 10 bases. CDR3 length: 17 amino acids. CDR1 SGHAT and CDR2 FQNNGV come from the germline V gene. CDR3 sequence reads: CASSTVAGGKYHETQYF. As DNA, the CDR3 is TGTGCCAGCAGCACGGTAGCGGGAGGAAAATACCATGAGACCCAGTACTTC.

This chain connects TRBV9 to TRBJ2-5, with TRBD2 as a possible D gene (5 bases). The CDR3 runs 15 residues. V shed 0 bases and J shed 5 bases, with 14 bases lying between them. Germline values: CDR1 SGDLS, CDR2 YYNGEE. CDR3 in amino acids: CASSVVCRGKETQYF. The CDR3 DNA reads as TGTGCCAGCAGCGTAGTATGCAGAGGGAAGGAGACCCAGTACTTC. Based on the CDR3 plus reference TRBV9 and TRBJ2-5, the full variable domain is DSGVTQTPKHLITATGQRVTLRCSPRSGDLSVYWYQQSLDQGLQFLIQYYNGEERAKGNILERFSAQQFPDLHSELNLSSLELGDSALYFCASSVVCRGKETQYFGPGTRLLVL.

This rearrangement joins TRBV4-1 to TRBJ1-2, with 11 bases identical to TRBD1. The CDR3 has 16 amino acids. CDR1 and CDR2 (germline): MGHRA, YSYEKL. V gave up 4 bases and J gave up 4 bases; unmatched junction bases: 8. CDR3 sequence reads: CASSPTGTGGPYGYTF. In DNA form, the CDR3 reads TGCGCCAGCAGCCCCACGGGGACAGGGGGTCCCTATGGCTACACCTTC.

This chain's CDR3 is CASRGQGLATNYGYTF. The CDR3 region has the DNA TGTGCCAGCAGGGGACAGGGCCTAGCGACTAACTATGGCTACACCTTC. V and J are TRBV7-9 and TRBJ1-2; 9 bases align to TRBD1. V lost 6 bases and J lost 0; bases outside the gene matches: 8. CDR1 and CDR2 from the germline V gene are SEHNR and FQNEAQ (reference sequence). The CDR3 is made up of 16 amino acids.

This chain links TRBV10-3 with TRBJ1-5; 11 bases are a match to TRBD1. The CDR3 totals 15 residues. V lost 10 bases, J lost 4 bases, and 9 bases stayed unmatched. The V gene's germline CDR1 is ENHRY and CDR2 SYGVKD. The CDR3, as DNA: TGTGCCACAGGGACAGGGGGTAATAAGAATCAGCCCCAGCATTTT. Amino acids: CATGTGGNKNQPQHF.

The CDR3 reads CASSVGDRTINYGYTF. CDR3 nucleotide sequence: TGCGCCAGCAGCGTTGGGGACAGGACCATTAACTATGGCTACACCTTC. The gene calls are TRBV5-1 and TRBJ1-2; 8 positions match TRBD1. This CDR3 contains 16 residues. Germline values: CDR1 SGHRS, CDR2 YFSETQ. V dropped 4 bases and J dropped 1; count of bases not matched to a gene: 9. Looking up the rest from reference TRBV5-1 and TRBJ1-2 gives the full variable domain: KAGVTQTPRYLIKTRGQQVTLSCSPISGHRSVSWYQQTPGQGLQFLFEYFSETQRNKGNFPGRFSGRQFSNSRSEMNVSTLELGDSALYLCASSVGDRTINYGYTFGSGTRLTVV.

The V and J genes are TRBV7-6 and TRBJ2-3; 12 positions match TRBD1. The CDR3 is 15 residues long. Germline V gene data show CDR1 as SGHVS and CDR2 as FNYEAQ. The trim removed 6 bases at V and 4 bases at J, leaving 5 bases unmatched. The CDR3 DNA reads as TGTGCCAGCAGGAGGGACAGGGGGCGAGCAGATACGCAGTATTTT. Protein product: CASRRDRGRADTQYF.

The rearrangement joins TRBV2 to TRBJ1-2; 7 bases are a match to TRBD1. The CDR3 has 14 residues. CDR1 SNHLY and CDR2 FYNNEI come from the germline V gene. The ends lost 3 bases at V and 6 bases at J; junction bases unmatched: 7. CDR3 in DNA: TGTGCCAGCAGTGAGGTTCGCAGGGGGGATGGCTACACCTTC. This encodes CASSEVRRGDGYTF. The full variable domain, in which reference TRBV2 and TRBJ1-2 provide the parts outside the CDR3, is EPEVTQTPSHQVTQMGQEVILRCVPISNHLYFYWYRQILGQKVEFLVSFYNNEISEKSEIFDDQFSVERPDGSNFTLKIRSTKLEDSAMYFCASSEVRRGDGYTFGSGTRLTVV.

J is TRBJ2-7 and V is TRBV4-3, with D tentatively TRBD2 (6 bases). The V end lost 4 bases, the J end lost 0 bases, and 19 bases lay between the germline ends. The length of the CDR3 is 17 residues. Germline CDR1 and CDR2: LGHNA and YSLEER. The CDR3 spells CASSPGGAGLSSYEQYF. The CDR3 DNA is TGCGCCAGCAGCCCGGGCGGGGCGGGACTCTCCTCCTACGAGCAGTACTTC.

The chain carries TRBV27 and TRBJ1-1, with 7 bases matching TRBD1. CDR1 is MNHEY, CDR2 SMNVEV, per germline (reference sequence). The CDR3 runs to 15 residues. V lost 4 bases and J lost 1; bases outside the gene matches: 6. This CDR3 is CASSSKGAPNTEAFF. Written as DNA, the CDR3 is TGTGCCAGCAGTTCAAAGGGGGCGCCGAACACTGAAGCTTTCTTT.

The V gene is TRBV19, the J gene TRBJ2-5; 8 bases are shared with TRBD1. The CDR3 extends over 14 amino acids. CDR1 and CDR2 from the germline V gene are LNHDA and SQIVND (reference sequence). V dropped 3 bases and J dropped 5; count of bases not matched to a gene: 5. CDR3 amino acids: CASSMQGAIETQYF. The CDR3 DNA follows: TGTGCCAGTAGTATGCAGGGGGCAATTGAGACCCAGTACTTC.

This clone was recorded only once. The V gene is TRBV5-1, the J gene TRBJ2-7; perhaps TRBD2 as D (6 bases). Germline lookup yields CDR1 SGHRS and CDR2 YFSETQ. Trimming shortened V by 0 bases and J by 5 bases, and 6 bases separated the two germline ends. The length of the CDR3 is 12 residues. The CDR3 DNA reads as TGCGCCAGCAGCTTGGGGAGGGACGAGCAGTACTTC. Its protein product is CASSLGRDEQYF.

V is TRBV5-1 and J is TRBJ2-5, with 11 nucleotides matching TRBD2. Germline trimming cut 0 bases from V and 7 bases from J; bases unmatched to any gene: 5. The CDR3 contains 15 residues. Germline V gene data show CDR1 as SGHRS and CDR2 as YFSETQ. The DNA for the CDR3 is TGCGCCAGCAGCTTGGAACCTAGCGGGGGGTCGACCCAGTACTTC. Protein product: CASSLEPSGGSTQYF.

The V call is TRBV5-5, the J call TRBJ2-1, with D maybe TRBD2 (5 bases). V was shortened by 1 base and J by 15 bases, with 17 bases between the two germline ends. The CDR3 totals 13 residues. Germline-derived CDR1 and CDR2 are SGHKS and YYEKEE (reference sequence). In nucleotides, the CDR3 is TGTGCCAGCAGCTTGTTAAGTTCGGGGAGTCTGTTCTTC. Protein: CASSLLSSGSLFF.

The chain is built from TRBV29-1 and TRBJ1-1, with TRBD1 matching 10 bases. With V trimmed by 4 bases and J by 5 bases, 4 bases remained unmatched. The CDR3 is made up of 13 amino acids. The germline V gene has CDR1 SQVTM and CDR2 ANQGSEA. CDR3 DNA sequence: TGCAGCGTTGGACAGGGGGCGCGTACTGAAGCTTTCTTT. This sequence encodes CSVGQGARTEAFF. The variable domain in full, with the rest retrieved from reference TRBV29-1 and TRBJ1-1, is SAVISQKPSRDICQRGTSLTIQCQVDSQVTMMFWYRQQPGQSLTLIATANQGSEATYESGFVIDKFPISRPNLTFSTLTVSNMSPEDSSIYLCSVGQGARTEAFFGQGTRLTVV.

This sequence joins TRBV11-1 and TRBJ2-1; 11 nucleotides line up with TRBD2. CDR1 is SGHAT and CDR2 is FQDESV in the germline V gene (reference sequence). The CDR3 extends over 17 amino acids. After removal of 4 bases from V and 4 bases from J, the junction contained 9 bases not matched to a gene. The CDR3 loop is CASSSPSGTSGYNEQFF. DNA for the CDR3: TGTGCCAGCAGCTCCCCCTCCGGGACTAGCGGTTACAATGAGCAGTTCTTC.

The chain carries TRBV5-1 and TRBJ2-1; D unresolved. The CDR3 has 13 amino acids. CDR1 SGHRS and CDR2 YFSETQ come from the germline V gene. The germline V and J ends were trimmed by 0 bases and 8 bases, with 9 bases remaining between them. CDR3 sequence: CASSLAFRDEQFF. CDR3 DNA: TGCGCCAGCAGCTTGGCGTTTAGAGATGAGCAGTTCTTC.

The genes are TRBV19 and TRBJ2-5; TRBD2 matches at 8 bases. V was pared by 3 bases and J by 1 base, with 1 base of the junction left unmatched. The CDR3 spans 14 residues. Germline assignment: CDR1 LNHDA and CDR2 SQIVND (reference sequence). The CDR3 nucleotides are TGTGCCAGTAGTATTCTAGCGGGCCAAGAGACCCAGTACTTC. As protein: CASSILAGQETQYF.

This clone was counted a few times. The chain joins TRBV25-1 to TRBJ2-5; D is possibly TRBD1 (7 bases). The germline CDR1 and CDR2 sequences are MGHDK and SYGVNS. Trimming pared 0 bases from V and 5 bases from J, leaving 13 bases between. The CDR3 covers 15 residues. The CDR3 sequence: CASSEYGRGRETQYF. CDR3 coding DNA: TGTGCCAGCAGTGAATACGGCAGGGGGAGGGAGACCCAGTACTTC. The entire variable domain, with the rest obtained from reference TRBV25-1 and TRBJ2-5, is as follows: EADIYQTPRYLVIGTGKKITLECSQTMGHDKMYWYQQDPGMELHLIHYSYGVNSTEKGDLSSESTVSRIRTEHFPLTLESARPSHTSQYLCASSEYGRGRETQYFGPGTRLLVL.

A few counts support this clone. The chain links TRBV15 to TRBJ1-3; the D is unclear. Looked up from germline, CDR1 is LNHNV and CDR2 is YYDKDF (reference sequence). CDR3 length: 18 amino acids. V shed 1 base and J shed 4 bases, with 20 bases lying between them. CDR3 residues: CATSRGISLRRMGNTIYF. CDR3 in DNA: TGTGCCACCAGCAGAGGAATCTCACTACGGAGAATGGGAAACACCATATATTTT.

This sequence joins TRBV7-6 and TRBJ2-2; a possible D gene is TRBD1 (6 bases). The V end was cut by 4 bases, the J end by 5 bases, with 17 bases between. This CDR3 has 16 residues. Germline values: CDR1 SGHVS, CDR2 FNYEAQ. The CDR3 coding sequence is TGTGCCAGCAGCTCTTTTACCGGGACATTAACCGGGGAGCTGTTTTTT. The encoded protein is CASSSFTGTLTGELFF.